The TCR beta chain under discussion was sequenced for a study of Ad26.COV2.S vaccination and SARS-CoV-2 variants. Across the study: Within the COV1001 Ad26.COV2.S trial arm, the donor was enrolled. In the study, Ad26.COV2.S was injected intramuscularly once, or twice 56 days apart. The study's findings and limits: The TCR breadth and depth analyses may have produced an underestimate of total T cell responses.

As regards this clone: No antigen is known for it.

Clones were read by immunoSEQ multiplex PCR, and TCRdb kept only the in-frame ones, dropping some. The table includes about 430,000 clones, approximately 92% detected once. Trimming left V 1 base short and J 4 bases short, with 13 bases between. Germline V gene sequence: CDR1 MNHNS, CDR2 SASEGT. The CDR3 consists of 15 residues. Treatment denoted: around 19 received Ad26.COV2.S at low or high dose, single or two shots; roughly five received placebo; per-sample allocation not given. Sampling took place 63 days after the first vaccine or placebo injection. This receptor was taken from a person between 18 and 65 years old who received the Ad26.COV2.S COVID-19 vaccine or a placebo. Sequencing used peripheral blood, obtained in a trial of Ad26.COV2.S vaccine versus placebo. The chain links TRBV6-1 to TRBJ1-2, with D unclear. The CDR3 loop is CASSEVRFGSYGYTF. CDR3 nucleotide sequence: TGTGCCAGCAGTGAAGTTAGGTTTGGTAGCTATGGCTACACCTTC.